A selection of T cell receptor beta chains follows, all from one sample in a study of graft-versus-host responses after intestinal transplantation. Here immunoSEQ multiplex PCR was the method, and the copy in TCRdb shows in-frame clones only, minus some. This sample has roughly 5,000 clones; 25% to 30% occur once, and the top ten carry 4.7%. Here the sequenced sample was alloreactive CD4+ T cells from a mixed lymphocyte reaction culture, taken before intestinal transplant. The origin of the receptors is a human patient who received an intestinal transplant. CDR3s include the opening cysteine and the closing phenylalanine or tryptophan. The D gene is left open where the match is weak. Not all rows give a size; the values are once, few, many and, for expanded clones, a class.

CDR3 DNA: TGTGCCAGCGAAATAGGGGGACAGTATAATTCACCCCTCCACTTT; CDR3 protein: CASEIGGQYNSPLHF; V gene: TRBV19; clone size: few; D gene: TRBD1; J gene: TRBJ1-6
CDR3 DNA: TGTGCCAGCAGCCTTGGGGCGCAGCGAACAGATACGCAGTATTTT; CDR3 protein: CASSLGAQRTDTQYF; V gene: TRBV5-4; clone size: few; D gene: .; J gene: TRBJ2-3
CDR3 DNA: TGCGCCAGCAGCCAGCTGGACAGTTTCCGAAACACCATATATTTT; CDR3 protein: CASSQLDSFRNTIYF; V gene: TRBV4-1; clone size: .; D gene: .; J gene: TRBJ1-3
CDR3 DNA: TGTGCCAGCAGCCTCCGGGACAGGGGTTCTGGAAACACCATATATTTT; CDR3 protein: CASSLRDRGSGNTIYF; V gene: TRBV4-2; clone size: few; D gene: TRBD1; J gene: TRBJ1-3
CDR3 DNA: TGTGCCAGCAGTCAAACCAGGACCGGCGAGCAGTACTTC; CDR3 protein: CASSQTRTGEQYF; V gene: TRBV7-3; clone size: .; D gene: .; J gene: TRBJ2-7
CDR3 DNA: TGTGCCAGCAGCTTAGGCACAGGGGGCGGCTACACCTTC; CDR3 protein: CASSLGTGGGYTF; V gene: TRBV5-5; clone size: medium-sized; D gene: TRBD1; J gene: TRBJ1-2
CDR3 DNA: TGTGCCAGCAGCTTAGGGAATAACTATGGCTACACCTTC; CDR3 protein: CASSLGNNYGYTF; V gene: TRBV13; clone size: .; D gene: .; J gene: TRBJ1-2
CDR3 DNA: TGTGCCAGCAGCTTACAGGGGGTAGTGGAGACCCAGTACTTC; CDR3 protein: CASSLQGVVETQYF; V gene: TRBV28; clone size: .; D gene: TRBD1; J gene: TRBJ2-5
CDR3 DNA: TGTGCCAGCTCACTTCGGTCCTACGAGCAGTACTTC; CDR3 protein: CASSLRSYEQYF; V gene: TRBV18; clone size: .; D gene: .; J gene: TRBJ2-7
CDR3 DNA: TGTGCCAGCAGTTATGGGGGCACCGGGGAGCTGTTTTTT; CDR3 protein: CASSYGGTGELFF; V gene: TRBV6-6; clone size: large; D gene: .; J gene: TRBJ2-2
CDR3 DNA: TGTGCCAGCAGCTTAACCCAGAACTTTAACTATGGCTACACCTTC; CDR3 protein: CASSLTQNFNYGYTF; V gene: TRBV7-1; clone size: few; D gene: .; J gene: TRBJ1-2
CDR3 DNA: TGTGCCAGCAGCTTGGATTCAGGGGTCCGCACAGATACGCAGTATTTT; CDR3 protein: CASSLDSGVRTDTQYF; V gene: TRBV5-6; clone size: large; D gene: .; J gene: TRBJ2-3
CDR3 DNA: TGCGCCAGCAGCGTATCCGGGCCAGGAAGCAATCAGCCCCAGCATTTT; CDR3 protein: CASSVSGPGSNQPQHF; V gene: TRBV5-1; clone size: .; D gene: .; J gene: TRBJ1-5